The T cell receptor beta chain under discussion was sequenced for a study of T cell repertoires in cytomegalovirus infection. This clonotype came up many times. Its matching antigen is unknown. V shed 4 bases and J shed 1 base, with 14 bases lying between them. The CDR3 loop spans 16 amino acids. From germline, CDR1 is SGHTA and CDR2 FQGNSA. TCRdb independently ran MiXCR on the reads; one entry per CDR3 protein. This repertoire shows some 320,000 distinct CDR3 sequences, 25% to 30% found once; its top ten account for 20%. Here the sequenced sample was cultured PBMCs, taken from culture after CMV antigen stimulation. The source of this sequence is a human donor in good health (CMV status not recorded). Some clones in this sample may be carry-over from other donors' samples. The chain links TRBV7-2 to TRBJ2-1, with a weak D call TRBD1 (6 bases). CDR3 amino acids: CASSWGPGRSYNEQFF. The CDR3 nucleotides read TGTGCCAGCAGCTGGGGGCCAGGGAGATCCTACAATGAGCAGTTCTTC.